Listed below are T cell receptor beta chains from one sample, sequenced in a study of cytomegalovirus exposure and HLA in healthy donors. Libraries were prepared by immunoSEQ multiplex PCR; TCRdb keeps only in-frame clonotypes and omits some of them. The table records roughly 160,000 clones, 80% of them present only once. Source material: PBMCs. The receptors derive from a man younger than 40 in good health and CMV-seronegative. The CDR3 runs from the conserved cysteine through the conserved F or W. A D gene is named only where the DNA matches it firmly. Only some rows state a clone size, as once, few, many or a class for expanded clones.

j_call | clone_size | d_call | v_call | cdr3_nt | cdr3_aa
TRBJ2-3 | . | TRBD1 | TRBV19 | TGTGCCAGTAGTATCGGGGACAGAACAGATACGCAGTATTTT | CASSIGDRTDTQYF
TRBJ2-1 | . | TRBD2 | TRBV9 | TGTGCCAGCAGTCGAGCGGGGGCGTTTCACGAGCAGTTCTTC | CASSRAGAFHEQFF
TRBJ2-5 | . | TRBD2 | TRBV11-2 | TGTGCCAGCAGCCCTACTAGCGGGACAGAAGAGACCCAGTACTTC | CASSPTSGTEETQYF
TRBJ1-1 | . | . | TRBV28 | TGTGCCAGCAGCCTCAGTTTGGTAGCTTTCTTT | CASSLSLVAFF
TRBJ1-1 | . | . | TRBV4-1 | TGCGCCAGCAGCCAAGTACGGGGTACTGAAGCTTTCTTT | CASSQVRGTEAFF
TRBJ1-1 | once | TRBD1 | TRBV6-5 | TGTGCCAGCAGTCCCCAGGGGGATGGTGATGAAGCTTTCTTT | CASSPQGDGDEAFF
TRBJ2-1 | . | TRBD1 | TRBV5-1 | TGCGCCAGCAGCTTGGACAGGGGCAATGAGCAGTTCTTC | CASSLDRGNEQFF
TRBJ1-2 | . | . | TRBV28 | TGTGCCGGATTAAGCTCCAGGGACTATGGCTACACCTTC | CAGLSSRDYGYTF
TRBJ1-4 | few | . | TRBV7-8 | TGTGCCAGCAGCCCCCCACTTGCAACTAATGAAAAACTGTTTTTT | CASSPPLATNEKLFF
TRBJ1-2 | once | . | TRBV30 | TGTGCCTGGAGTGTATCCGGGAGGAAAGGCTACACCTTC | CAWSVSGRKGYTF
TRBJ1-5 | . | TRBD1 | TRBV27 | TGTGCCAGCAGTCCGTTGGGGACAGGGCTATTGGACAGGCAGCCCCAGCATTTT | CASSPLGTGLLDRQPQHF
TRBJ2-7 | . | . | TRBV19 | TGTGCCAGTAGCAGGGATTCGGGGGACGAGCAGTACTTC | CASSRDSGDEQYF
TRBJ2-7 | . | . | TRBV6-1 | TGTGCCAGCAACCCAGGGAACGAGCAGTACTTC | CASNPGNEQYF
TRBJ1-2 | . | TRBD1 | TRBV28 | TGTGCCAGCAGTTTAAGAGCAGGGGGTGGCTACACCTTC | CASSLRAGGGYTF
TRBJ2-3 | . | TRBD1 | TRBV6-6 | TGTGCCACCAACACAGGGGCCGCAGATACGCAGTATTTT | CATNTGAADTQYF
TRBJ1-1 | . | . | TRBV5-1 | TGCGCCAGCAGCTTGAATCGGGGAATCACTGAAGCTTTCTTT | CASSLNRGITEAFF
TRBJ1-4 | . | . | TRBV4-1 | TGCGCCAGCAGCCCGCTTCAGGGGAGAGGGGAAAAACTGTTTTTT | CASSPLQGRGEKLFF
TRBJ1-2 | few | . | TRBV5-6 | TGTGCCAGCAGCTTCCTACAGATAAACTATGGCTACACCTTC | CASSFLQINYGYTF
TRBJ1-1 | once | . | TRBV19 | TGTGCCAGTAGCCCTAGACACACTGAAGCTTTCTTT | CASSPRHTEAFF
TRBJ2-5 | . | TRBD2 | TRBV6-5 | TGTGCCAGCAGGCTAGCGGGGGGCGGGGAGACCCAGTACTTC | CASRLAGGGETQYF
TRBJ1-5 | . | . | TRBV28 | TGTGCCAGCAGTTTAAAGGGGGTGGATCAGCCCCAGCATTTT | CASSLKGVDQPQHF
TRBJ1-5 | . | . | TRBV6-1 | TGTGCCAGCAGTGGCCGGGACACCATAAATCAGCCCCAGCATTTT | CASSGRDTINQPQHF